This T cell receptor beta chain was captured in a study of HIV-infected children after antiretroviral therapy interruption. The treatment: PENTA 11 planned treatment interruption arm or continuous ART arm. Ten or more counts support this clonotype. RNA-based 3' RACE libraries used unique molecular identifiers. A single record per CDR3 protein comes from TCRdb applying MiXCR to the 3' RACE reads. The sample shows roughly 16,000 distinct CDR3 sequences, around 3.5% of them seen only once. The sample was CD45RO+ CD8+ T cells from PBMCs, pooled from several time points, taken from a donor given antiretroviral therapy, either interrupted or continuous. This sample's subset: memory CD8+ CD45RO+ CD45RA- T cells. This receptor was taken from a pool of human donors with HIV.

In nucleotides, the CDR3 is TGTGCCAGCGGGCCTTATAGCAATCAGCCCCAGCATTTT. This codes for CASGPYSNQPQHF. The chain uses TRBV6-6 and TRBJ1-5; no clear D gene. CDR1 is MNHNY, CDR2 SVGAGI, per germline (reference sequence). The CDR3 totals 13 residues. V lost 8 bases, J lost 0 bases, and 8 bases lay in between.